What follows are 24 T cell receptor beta chains derived from one specimen sequenced in a study of T cells expressing NK-cell markers. With the 5' RACE reads reprocessed, TCRdb shows one record per CDR3 protein and no DNA. This sample carries 250,000 or so distinct CDR3 sequences, with roughly 4.2% going to the ten biggest clones. Sequencing was carried out using blood T cells: a sorted CD56 or NKG2C T cell subset, CD4+ or CD8+ T cells, or bulk PBMC T cells (not recorded which). All receptors come from a woman aged 18-70 years in good health.

The chain employs TRBV7-8 and TRBJ1-4; TCRdb's assignment of TRBD1 cannot be checked, as there is no DNA. Per germline, CDR1 SGHVS and CDR2 FQNEAQ. This CDR3 is 14 amino acids long. This chain's CDR3 is CASRIDSSYEKLFF.

CDR3 sequence: CASKKRELETQYF. The rearrangement joins TRBV6-2 or TRBV6-3 to TRBJ2-5; TCRdb outputs TRBD2, but without DNA this stays unchecked. Looked up from germline, CDR1 is MNHEY and CDR2 is SVGEGT. The CDR3 length is 13 residues.

The rearrangement uses TRBV19 and TRBJ2-1; TCRdb names TRBD1, which stays unverified in the absence of DNA. CDR3 length: 18 residues. Germline V lookup: CDR1 LNHDA, CDR2 SQIVND (reference sequence). CDR3 region: CASSIRIGNRAVDHEQFF.

V is TRBV7-2 and J is TRBJ2-3. The length of the CDR3 is 13 residues. Germline values: CDR1 SGHTA, CDR2 FQGNSA. This CDR3 reads CASSLRQTDTQYF. The full variable domain, with the rest looked up from reference TRBV7-2 and TRBJ2-3, is GAGVSQSPSNKVTEKGKDVELRCDPISGHTALYWYRQSLGQGLEFLIYFQGNSAPDKSGLPSDRFSAERTGGSVSTLTIQRTQQEDSAVYLCASSLRQTDTQYFGPGTRLTVL.

The chain is built from TRBV7-2 and TRBJ1-6. CDR3 length equals 15 residues. Germline lookup yields CDR1 SGHTA and CDR2 FQGNSA. CDR3 residues: CASSLLGLRNSPLHF.

The V and J genes are TRBV7-8 and TRBJ2-5; TCRdb picks TRBD1, but there is no DNA to check that call. The CDR3 runs 14 residues. The germline CDR1 and CDR2 sequences are SGHVS and FQNEAQ. This chain's CDR3 is CASSQGAQQETQYF. Looking up the rest from reference TRBV7-8 and TRBJ2-5 gives the full variable domain: GAGVSQSPRYKVAKRGQDVALRCDPISGHVSLFWYQQALGQGPEFLTYFQNEAQLDKSGLPSDRFFAERPEGSVSTLKIQRTQQEDSAVYLCASSQGAQQETQYFGPGTRLLVL.

This sequence joins TRBV5-4 and TRBJ2-1. This CDR3 has 11 amino acids. Germline values: CDR1 SGHNT, CDR2 YYREEE (reference sequence). CDR3 amino acids: CASSSQLEQFF.

J is TRBJ2-3 and V is TRBV7-3. The CDR3 covers 13 residues. Germline CDR1 SGHTA, CDR2 FQGTGA. This CDR3 reads CASSKYSTDTQYF.

This sequence joins TRBV3-1 and TRBJ1-5. This CDR3 region has 16 residues. Germline loops: CDR1 LGHDT, CDR2 YNNKEL (reference sequence). The CDR3 is CASSQGGRVDNQPQHF.

The chain recombines TRBV20-1 with TRBJ2-2; TCRdb lists TRBD2, though no DNA is available to test this call. CDR1 and CDR2 from the germline V gene are DFQATT and SNEGSKA (reference sequence). The CDR3 loop spans 17 amino acids. This CDR3 is CSARDWANGGAFGELFF.

The chain links TRBV7-2 to TRBJ2-3; absent DNA, TCRdb's TRBD2 call cannot be checked. The germline CDR1 and CDR2 sequences are SGHTA and FQGNSA. CDR3 length equals 15 residues. The CDR3 reads CASSLRRGSTDTQYF.

The gene calls are TRBV19 and TRBJ2-1; TCRdb reports TRBD1, a call that lacks DNA to check it against. CDR3 size: 13 residues. Germline CDR1 reads LNHDA; CDR2 reads SQIVND (reference sequence). CDR3 protein: CASSIDRGNEQFF. Supplemented by reference TRBV19 and TRBJ2-1, the full variable domain reads DGGITQSPKYLFRKEGQNVTLSCEQNLNHDAMYWYRQDPGQGLRLIYYSQIVNDFQKGDIAEGYSVSREKKESFPLTVTSAQKNPTAFYLCASSIDRGNEQFFGPGTRLTVL.

J is TRBJ2-5 and V is TRBV10-3; as DNA is missing, the TRBD1 call by TCRdb cannot be tested. Germline values: CDR1 ENHRY, CDR2 SYGVKD. This CDR3 region has 16 residues. The CDR3 spells CAISESTGDGQETQYF.

The rearrangement uses TRBV20-1 and TRBJ2-1; the D call of TRBD1 rests on TCRdb alone, since no DNA is present to check it. Germline loops: CDR1 DFQATT, CDR2 SNEGSKA (reference sequence). The CDR3 consists of 14 residues. The CDR3 sequence: CSAREGGIGNEQFF.

The V call is TRBV6-2 or TRBV6-3, the J call TRBJ2-7. CDR1 is MNHEY and CDR2 is SVGEGT in the germline V gene. The CDR3 is 15 amino acids. CDR3 sequence reads: CASSYTGQTSYEQYF.

The chain employs TRBV12-3 or TRBV12-4 and TRBJ2-1. CDR3 length equals 11 residues. The CDR3 sequence: CASSVIDEQFF.

The CDR3 region is CASSFTGNTEAFF. The chain couples TRBV5-1 to TRBJ1-1; TCRdb's assignment of TRBD1 cannot be checked, as there is no DNA. Germline-derived CDR1 and CDR2 are SGHRS and YFSETQ. This CDR3 has 13 residues.

The chain recombines TRBV7-9 with TRBJ2-3; TCRdb lists TRBD1, though no DNA is available to test this call. Germline CDR1 and CDR2: SEHNR and FQNEAQ (reference sequence). The CDR3 totals 15 residues. CDR3 sequence: CASTPPGFKTDTQYF.

The chain recombines TRBV10-3 with TRBJ2-1; TCRdb's D gene call, TRBD2, goes unchecked for lack of DNA. The CDR3 sequence is 15 residues long. CDR1 is ENHRY and CDR2 is SYGVKD in the germline V gene. The CDR3 region is CATRPVSGGGNEQFF.

The CDR3 protein is CASTKRGASYNEQFF. V is TRBV7-2 and J is TRBJ2-1; TCRdb indicates TRBD2, and absent DNA this call remains unverified. Germline V CDR1 and CDR2: SGHTA, FQGNSA. The CDR3 is 15 amino acids.

The CDR3 is CASRSGRDERMFF. The chain joins TRBV6-1 to TRBJ2-2; TCRdb calls TRBD2, which cannot be checked without DNA. The CDR3 runs to 13 residues. Germline V CDR1 and CDR2: MNHNS, SASEGT.

J is TRBJ2-4 and V is TRBV3-1. The CDR3 spans 15 residues. From germline, CDR1 is LGHDT and CDR2 YNNKEL (reference sequence). The CDR3 is CASSQNLAVQNIQYF.

CDR3 region: CASQDLDQPQHF. The rearrangement joins TRBV6-2 or TRBV6-3 to TRBJ1-5. Per germline, CDR1 MNHEY and CDR2 SVGEGT. The CDR3 extends over 12 amino acids.

The chain couples TRBV11-2 to TRBJ2-3; TCRdb picks TRBD2, but there is no DNA to check that call. Germline CDR1 is SGHAT and CDR2 is FQNNGV. The CDR3 runs 15 residues. The CDR3 here is CATQRAGLSTDTQYF.